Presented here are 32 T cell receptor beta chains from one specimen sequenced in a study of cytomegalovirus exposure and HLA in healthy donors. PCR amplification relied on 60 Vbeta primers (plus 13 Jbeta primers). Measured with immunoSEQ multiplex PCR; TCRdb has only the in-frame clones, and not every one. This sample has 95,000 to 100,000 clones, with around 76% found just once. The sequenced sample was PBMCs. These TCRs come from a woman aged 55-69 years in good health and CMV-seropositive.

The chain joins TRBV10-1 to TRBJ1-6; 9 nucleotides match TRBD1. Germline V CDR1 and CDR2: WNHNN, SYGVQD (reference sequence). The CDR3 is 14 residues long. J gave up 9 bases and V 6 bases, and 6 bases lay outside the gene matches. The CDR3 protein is CASSPGTGSSPLHF. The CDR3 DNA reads TGCGCCAGCAGCCCCGGGACAGGGAGTTCACCCCTCCACTTT.

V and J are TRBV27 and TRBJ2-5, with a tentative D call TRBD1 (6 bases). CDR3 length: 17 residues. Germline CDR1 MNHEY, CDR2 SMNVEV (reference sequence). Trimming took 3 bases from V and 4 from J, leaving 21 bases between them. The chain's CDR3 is CASSFSGQLGGRETQYF. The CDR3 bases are TGTGCCAGCAGTTTCTCAGGACAGCTTGGCGGTAGAGAGACCCAGTACTTC.

The CDR3, as DNA: TGTGCCAGCAGTTTATTTCGGGAGGGATACGAGCAGTACTTC. It yields the protein CASSLFREGYEQYF. This chain uses TRBV28 with TRBJ2-7, with 8 nucleotides matching TRBD2. The V gene's germline CDR1 is MDHEN and CDR2 SYDVKM. There are 14 residues in the CDR3. After removal of 1 base from V and 4 bases from J, the junction contained 3 bases not matched to a gene.

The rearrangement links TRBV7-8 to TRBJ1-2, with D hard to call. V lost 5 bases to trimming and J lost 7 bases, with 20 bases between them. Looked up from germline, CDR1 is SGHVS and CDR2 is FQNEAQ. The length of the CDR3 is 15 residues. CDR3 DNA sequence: TGTGCCAGCAGCCTTCTGGGGAGGGAAGCTCTTGGCTACACCTTC. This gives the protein CASSLLGREALGYTF.

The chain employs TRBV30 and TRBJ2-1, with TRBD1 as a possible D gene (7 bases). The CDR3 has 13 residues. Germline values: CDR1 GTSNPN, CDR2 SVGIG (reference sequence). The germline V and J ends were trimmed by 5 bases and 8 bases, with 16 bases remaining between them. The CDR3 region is CAWGAGGGYEQFF. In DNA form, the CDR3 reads TGTGCCTGGGGGGCAGGGGGAGGTTATGAGCAGTTCTTC.

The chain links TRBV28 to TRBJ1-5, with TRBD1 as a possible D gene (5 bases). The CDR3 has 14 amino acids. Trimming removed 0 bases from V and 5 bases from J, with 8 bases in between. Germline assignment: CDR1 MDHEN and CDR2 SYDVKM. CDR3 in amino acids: CASSLWQGHQPQHF. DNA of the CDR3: TGTGCCAGCAGTTTATGGCAGGGCCATCAGCCCCAGCATTTT.

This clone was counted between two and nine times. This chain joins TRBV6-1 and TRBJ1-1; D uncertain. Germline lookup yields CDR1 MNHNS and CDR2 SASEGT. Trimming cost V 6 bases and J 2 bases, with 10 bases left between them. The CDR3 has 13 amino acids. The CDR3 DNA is TGTGCCAGCAGGATCAGTGTCAACACTGAAGCTTTCTTT. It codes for CASRISVNTEAFF.

CDR3 residues: CSVGQGVAGELFF. CDR3 nucleotides: TGCAGCGTCGGACAGGGGGTTGCCGGGGAGCTGTTTTTT. J is TRBJ2-2 and V is TRBV29-1, with TRBD1 matching over 10 bases. J was trimmed by 6 bases and V by 6 bases; bases with no gene match: 4. The CDR3 loop spans 13 amino acids. Germline V gives CDR1 SQVTM, CDR2 ANQGSEA.

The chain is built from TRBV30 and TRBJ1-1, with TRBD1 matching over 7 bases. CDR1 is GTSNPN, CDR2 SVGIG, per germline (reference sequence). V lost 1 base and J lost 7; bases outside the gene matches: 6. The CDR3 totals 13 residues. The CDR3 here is CAWSDRTGREAFF. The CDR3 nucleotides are TGTGCCTGGAGTGATAGGACAGGACGTGAAGCTTTCTTT.

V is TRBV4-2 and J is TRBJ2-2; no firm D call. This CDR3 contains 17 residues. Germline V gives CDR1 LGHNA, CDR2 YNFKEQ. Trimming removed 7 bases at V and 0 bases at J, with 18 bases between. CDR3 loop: CASTERLTRTNTGELFF. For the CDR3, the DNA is TGTGCCAGCACAGAGCGACTCACCCGAACGAACACCGGGGAGCTGTTTTTT.

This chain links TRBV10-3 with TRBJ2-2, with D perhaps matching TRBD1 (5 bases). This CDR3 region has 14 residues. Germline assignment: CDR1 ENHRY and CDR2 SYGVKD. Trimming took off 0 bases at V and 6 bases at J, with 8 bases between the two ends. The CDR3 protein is CAISESSGPGELFF. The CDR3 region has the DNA TGTGCCATCAGTGAGTCGTCAGGGCCCGGGGAGCTGTTTTTT.

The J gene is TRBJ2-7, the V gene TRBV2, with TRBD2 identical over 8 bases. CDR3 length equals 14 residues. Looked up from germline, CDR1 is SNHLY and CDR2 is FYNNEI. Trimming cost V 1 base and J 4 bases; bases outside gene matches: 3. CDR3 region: CASSEDREGYEQYF. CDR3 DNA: TGTGCCAGCAGTGAAGATCGGGAGGGTTACGAGCAGTACTTC.

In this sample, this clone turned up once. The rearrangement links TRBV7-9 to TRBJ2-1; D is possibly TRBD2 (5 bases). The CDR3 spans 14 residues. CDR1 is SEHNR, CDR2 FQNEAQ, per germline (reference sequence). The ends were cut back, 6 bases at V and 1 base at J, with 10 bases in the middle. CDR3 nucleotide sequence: TGTGCCAGCAGATTGGGAGAATCCTACAATGAGCAGTTCTTC. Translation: CASRLGESYNEQFF. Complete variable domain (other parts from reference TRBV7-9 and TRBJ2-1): DTGVSQNPRHKITKRGQNVTFRCDPISEHNRLYWYRQTLGQGPEFLTYFQNEAQLEKSRLLSDRFSAERPKGSFSTLEIQRTEQGDSAMYLCASRLGESYNEQFFGPGTRLTVL.

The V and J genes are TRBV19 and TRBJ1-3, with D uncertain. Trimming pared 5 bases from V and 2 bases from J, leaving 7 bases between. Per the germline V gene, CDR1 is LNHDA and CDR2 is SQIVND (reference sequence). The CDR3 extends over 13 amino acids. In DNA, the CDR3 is TGTGCCAGTAGTCGTTCCCCTGGAAACACCATATATTTT. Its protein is CASSRSPGNTIYF.

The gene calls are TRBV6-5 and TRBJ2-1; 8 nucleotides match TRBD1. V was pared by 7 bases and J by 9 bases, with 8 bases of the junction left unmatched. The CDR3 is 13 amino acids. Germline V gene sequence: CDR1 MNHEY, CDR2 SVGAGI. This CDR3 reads CASKLTGASEQFF. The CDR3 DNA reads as TGTGCCAGCAAACTGACAGGGGCTAGTGAGCAGTTCTTC.

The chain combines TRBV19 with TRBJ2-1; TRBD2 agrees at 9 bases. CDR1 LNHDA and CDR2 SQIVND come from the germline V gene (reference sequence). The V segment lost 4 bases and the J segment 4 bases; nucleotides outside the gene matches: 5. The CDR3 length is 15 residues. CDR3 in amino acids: CASSTISGSYNEQFF. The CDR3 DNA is TGTGCCAGTAGTACTATTAGCGGGAGTTACAATGAGCAGTTCTTC. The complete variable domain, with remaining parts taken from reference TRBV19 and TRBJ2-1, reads DGGITQSPKYLFRKEGQNVTLSCEQNLNHDAMYWYRQDPGQGLRLIYYSQIVNDFQKGDIAEGYSVSREKKESFPLTVTSAQKNPTAFYLCASSTISGSYNEQFFGPGTRLTVL.

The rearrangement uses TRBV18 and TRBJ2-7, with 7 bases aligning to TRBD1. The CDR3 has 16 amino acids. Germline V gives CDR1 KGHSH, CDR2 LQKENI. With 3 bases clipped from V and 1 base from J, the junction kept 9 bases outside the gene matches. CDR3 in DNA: TGTGCCAGCTCACCCCGACAGGGCGCTCGGTCCTACGAGCAGTACTTC. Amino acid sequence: CASSPRQGARSYEQYF. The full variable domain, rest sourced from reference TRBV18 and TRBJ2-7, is NAGVMQNPRHLVRRRGQEARLRCSPMKGHSHVYWYRQLPEEGLKFMVYLQKENIIDESGMPKERFSAEFPKEGPSILRIQQVVRGDSAAYFCASSPRQGARSYEQYFGPGTRLTVT.

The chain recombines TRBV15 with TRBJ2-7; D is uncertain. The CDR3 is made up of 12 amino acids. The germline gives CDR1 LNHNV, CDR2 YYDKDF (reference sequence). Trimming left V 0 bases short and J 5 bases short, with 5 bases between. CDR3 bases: TGTGCCACCAGCAGAGATACAGACGAGCAGTACTTC. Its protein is CATSRDTDEQYF.

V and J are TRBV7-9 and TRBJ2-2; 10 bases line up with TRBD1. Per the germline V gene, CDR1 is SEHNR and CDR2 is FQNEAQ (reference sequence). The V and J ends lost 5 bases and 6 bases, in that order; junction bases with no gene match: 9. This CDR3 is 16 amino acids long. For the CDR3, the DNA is TGTGCCAGCAGCCCTCGACAGGGGGCGGGAGCCGGGGAGCTGTTTTTT. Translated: CASSPRQGAGAGELFF.

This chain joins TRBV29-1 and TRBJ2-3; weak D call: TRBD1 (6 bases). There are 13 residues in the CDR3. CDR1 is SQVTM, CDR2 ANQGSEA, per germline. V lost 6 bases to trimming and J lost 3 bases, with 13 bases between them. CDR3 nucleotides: TGCAGCGTGTCTCCCGGGACAACAGATACGCAGTATTTT. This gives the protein CSVSPGTTDTQYF.

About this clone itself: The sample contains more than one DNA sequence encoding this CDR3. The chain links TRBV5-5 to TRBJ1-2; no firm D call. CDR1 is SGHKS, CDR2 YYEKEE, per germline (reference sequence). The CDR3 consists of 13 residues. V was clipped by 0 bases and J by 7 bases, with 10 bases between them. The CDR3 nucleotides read TGTGCCAGCAGCTTGGCGGGGAGTGGTGGCTACACCTTC. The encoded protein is CASSLAGSGGYTF.

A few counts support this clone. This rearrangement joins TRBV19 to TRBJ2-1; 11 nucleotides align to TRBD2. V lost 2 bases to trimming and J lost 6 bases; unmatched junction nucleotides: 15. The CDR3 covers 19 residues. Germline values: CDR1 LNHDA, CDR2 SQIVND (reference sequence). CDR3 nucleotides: TGTGCCAGTAGTATACAGATCAGGCTTAGCGGGAGGGCCTTCAATGAGCAGTTCTTC. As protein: CASSIQIRLSGRAFNEQFF. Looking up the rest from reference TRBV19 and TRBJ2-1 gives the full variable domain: DGGITQSPKYLFRKEGQNVTLSCEQNLNHDAMYWYRQDPGQGLRLIYYSQIVNDFQKGDIAEGYSVSREKKESFPLTVTSAQKNPTAFYLCASSIQIRLSGRAFNEQFFGPGTRLTVL.

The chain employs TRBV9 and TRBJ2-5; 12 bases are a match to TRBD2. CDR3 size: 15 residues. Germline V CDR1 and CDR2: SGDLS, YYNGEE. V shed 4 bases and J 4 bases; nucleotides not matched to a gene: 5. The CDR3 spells CASSPRTSGTETQYF. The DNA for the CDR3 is TGTGCCAGCAGCCCCCGGACTAGCGGGACAGAGACCCAGTACTTC.

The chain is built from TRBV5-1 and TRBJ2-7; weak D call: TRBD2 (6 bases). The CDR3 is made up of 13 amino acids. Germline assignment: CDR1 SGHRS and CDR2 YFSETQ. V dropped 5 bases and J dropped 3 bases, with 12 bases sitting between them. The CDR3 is CASRLAGFYEQYF. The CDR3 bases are TGCGCCAGCAGACTGGCGGGGTTCTACGAGCAGTACTTC.

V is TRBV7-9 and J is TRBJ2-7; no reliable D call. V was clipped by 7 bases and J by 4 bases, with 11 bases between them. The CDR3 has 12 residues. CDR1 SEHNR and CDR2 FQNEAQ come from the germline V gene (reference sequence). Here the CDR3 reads CASTLPGYEQYF. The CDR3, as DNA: TGTGCCAGCACCCTACCGGGTTACGAGCAGTACTTC.

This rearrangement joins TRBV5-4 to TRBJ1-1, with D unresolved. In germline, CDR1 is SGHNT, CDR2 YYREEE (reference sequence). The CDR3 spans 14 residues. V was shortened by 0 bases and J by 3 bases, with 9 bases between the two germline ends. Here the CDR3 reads CASSLGTLDTEAFF. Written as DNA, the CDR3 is TGTGCCAGCAGCTTGGGAACTCTGGACACTGAAGCTTTCTTT.

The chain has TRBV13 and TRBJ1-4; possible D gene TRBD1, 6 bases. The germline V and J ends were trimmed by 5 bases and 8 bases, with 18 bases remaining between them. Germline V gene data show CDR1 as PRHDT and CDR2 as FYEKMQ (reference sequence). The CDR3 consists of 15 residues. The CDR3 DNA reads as TGTGCCAGCAGCCCACAGGGAAAGGGGAGAGAAAAACTGTTTTTT. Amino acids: CASSPQGKGREKLFF.

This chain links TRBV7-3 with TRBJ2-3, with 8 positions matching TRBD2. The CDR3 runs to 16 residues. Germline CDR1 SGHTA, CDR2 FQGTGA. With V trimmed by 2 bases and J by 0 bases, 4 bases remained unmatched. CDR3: CASSLDSGASTDTQYF. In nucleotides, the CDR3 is TGTGCCAGCAGCTTAGATAGCGGGGCTAGCACAGATACGCAGTATTTT.

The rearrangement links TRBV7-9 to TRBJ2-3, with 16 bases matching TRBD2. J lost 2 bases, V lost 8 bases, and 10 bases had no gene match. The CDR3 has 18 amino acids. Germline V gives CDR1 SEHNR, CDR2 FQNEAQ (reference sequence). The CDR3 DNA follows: TGTGCCAGCTCGGGACTAGCGGGAGGGCGAGGGGACACAGATACGCAGTATTTT. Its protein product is CASSGLAGGRGDTDTQYF.

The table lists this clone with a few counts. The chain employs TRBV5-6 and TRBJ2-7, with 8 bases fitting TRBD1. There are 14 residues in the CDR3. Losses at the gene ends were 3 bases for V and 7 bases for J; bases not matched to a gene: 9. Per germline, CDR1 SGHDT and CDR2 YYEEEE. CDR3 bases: TGTGCCAGCAGCTCCCCGGACAGGGCGAGAGAGCAGTACTTC. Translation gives CASSSPDRAREQYF. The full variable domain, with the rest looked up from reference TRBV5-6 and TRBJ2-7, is DAGVTQSPTHLIKTRGQQVTLRCSPKSGHDTVSWYQQALGQGPQFIFQYYEEEERQRGNFPDRFSGHQFPNYSSELNVNALLLGDSALYLCASSSPDRAREQYFGPGTRLTVT.

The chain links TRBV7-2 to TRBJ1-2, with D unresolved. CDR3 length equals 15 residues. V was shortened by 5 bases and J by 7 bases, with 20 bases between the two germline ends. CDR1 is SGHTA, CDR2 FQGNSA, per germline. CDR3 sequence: CASSTDTGNFGGYTF. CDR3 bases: TGTGCCAGCAGCACCGATACCGGGAATTTTGGTGGCTACACCTTC.

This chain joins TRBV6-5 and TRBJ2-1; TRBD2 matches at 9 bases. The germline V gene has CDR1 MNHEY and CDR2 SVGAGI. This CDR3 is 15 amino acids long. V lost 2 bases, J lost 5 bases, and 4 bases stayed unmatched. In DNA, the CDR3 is TGTGCCAGCAGTTACGCTAGCGGGACCAACAATGAGCAGTTCTTC. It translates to CASSYASGTNNEQFF.